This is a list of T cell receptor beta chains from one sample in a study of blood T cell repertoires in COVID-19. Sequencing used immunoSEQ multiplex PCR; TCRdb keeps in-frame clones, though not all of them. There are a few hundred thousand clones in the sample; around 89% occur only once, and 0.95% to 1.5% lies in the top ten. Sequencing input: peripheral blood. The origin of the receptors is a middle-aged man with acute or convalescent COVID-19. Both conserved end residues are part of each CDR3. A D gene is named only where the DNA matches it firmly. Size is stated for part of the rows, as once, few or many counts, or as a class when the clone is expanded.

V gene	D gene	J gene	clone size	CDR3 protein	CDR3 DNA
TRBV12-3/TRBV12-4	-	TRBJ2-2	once	CASSRSVRELFF	TGTGCCAGCAGCCGTTCGGTCCGGGAGCTGTTTTTT
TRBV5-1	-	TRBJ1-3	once	CASSLVRNLEDTIYF	TGCGCCAGCAGCTTGGTGCGGAATCTGGAAGACACCATATATTTT
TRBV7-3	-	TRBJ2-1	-	CASSLFSSASYNEQFF	TGTGCCAGCAGCTTATTTAGCAGCGCCTCCTACAATGAGCAGTTCTTC
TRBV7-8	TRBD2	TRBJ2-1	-	CASSRVLAGGHNEQFF	TGTGCCAGCAGCCGAGTCCTAGCGGGGGGCCACAATGAGCAGTTCTTC
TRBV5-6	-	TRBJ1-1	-	CASGPGVGNTEAFF	TGTGCCAGCGGCCCCGGAGTAGGGAACACTGAAGCTTTCTTT
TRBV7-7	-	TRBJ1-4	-	CASSESSSGGGEKLFF	TGTGCTAGCAGCGAAAGCTCTTCCGGGGGGGGTGAAAAACTGTTTTTT
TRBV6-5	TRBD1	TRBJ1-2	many	CASSYSVTGYGYTF	TGTGCCAGCAGTTACTCGGTGACAGGGTATGGCTACACCTTC
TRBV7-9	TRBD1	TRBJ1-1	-	CASSLEGARNTEAFF	TGTGCCAGCAGCTTAGAGGGGGCTAGGAACACTGAAGCTTTCTTT
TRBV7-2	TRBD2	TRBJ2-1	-	CASSVTSGGVNEQFF	TGTGCCAGCAGCGTTACTAGCGGGGGGGTCAATGAGCAGTTCTTC
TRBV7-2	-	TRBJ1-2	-	CASSLGGFTDGYTF	TGTGCCAGCAGCTTAGGCGGGTTCACCGATGGCTACACCTTC
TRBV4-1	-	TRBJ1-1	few	CASSNDARARNTEAFF	TGCGCCAGCAGCAACGATGCGAGGGCGAGGAACACTGAAGCTTTCTTT
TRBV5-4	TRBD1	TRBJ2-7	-	CASSFGGTGVYEQYF	TGTGCCAGCAGCTTCGGCGGGACAGGGGTTTACGAGCAGTACTTC
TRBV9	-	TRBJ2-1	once	CASSVAGVPGNEQFF	TGTGCCAGCAGCGTAGCTGGTGTGCCAGGGAATGAGCAGTTCTTC
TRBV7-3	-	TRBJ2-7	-	CASSPRGGSEQYF	TGTGCCAGCAGCCCCCGCGGGGGCAGTGAGCAGTACTTC
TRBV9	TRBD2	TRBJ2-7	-	CASSAGSGVYYEQYF	TGTGCCAGCAGCGCCGGTAGCGGGGTATATTACGAGCAGTACTTC
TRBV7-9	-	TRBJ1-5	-	CASSPHGVGQPQHF	TGTGCCAGCAGCCCCCACGGGGTCGGTCAGCCCCAGCATTTT
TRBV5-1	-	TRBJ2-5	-	CASSLADWGGGETQYF	TGCGCCAGCAGCTTGGCCGACTGGGGTGGAGGCGAGACCCAGTACTTC
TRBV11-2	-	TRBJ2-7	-	CASSSPSGPPYEQYF	TGTGCCAGCAGCTCCCCCTCAGGGCCGCCCTACGAGCAGTACTTC